The 32 T cell receptor beta chains below were found in one sample sequenced in a study of T cells after yellow fever vaccination. A single record per CDR3 protein comes from TCRdb applying MiXCR to the 5' RACE reads. The sample shows 400,000 or so distinct CDR3 sequences, around 10% of them seen only once. Material: PBMCs, obtained on the day of the first yellow fever vaccination. All receptors come from a man between 18 and 29 years old who received the YFV17D yellow fever vaccine.

This clonotype appeared a few times. V gene TRBV5-1 combines with J gene TRBJ1-1; D perhaps matches TRBD1 (6 bases). Germline CDR1 and CDR2: SGHRS and YFSETQ. CDR3 size: 15 residues. Trimming removed 2 bases from V and 4 bases from J, with 15 bases in between. The CDR3 protein is CASSFANREGTEAFF. CDR3 sequence (DNA): TGCGCCAGCAGCTTTGCGAACAGGGAGGGCACTGAAGCTTTCTTT.

The chain has TRBV7-9 and TRBJ2-7; perhaps TRBD1 as D (6 bases). V lost 10 bases and J lost 0, with 19 bases in between. This CDR3 has 15 residues. Germline V gene lookup returns CDR1 SEHNR and CDR2 FQNEAQ (reference sequence). The CDR3 region has the DNA TGTGCCATCTCCGGGACAAGCCAATACTCCTACGAGCAGTACGTC. Translation gives CAISGTSQYSYEQYV.

This clonotype appeared a few times. This chain links TRBV6-2 or TRBV6-3 with TRBJ2-5, with unresolved D. Trimming cost V 2 bases and J 4 bases, with 8 bases left between them. The V gene's germline CDR1 is MNHEY and CDR2 SVGEGT. This CDR3 comprises 13 residues. CDR3: CASSYRAAETQYF. CDR3 in DNA: TGTGCCAGCAGTTACAGGGCGGCAGAGACCCAGTACTTC.

The rearrangement links TRBV7-8 to TRBJ1-5; weak D call: TRBD1 (6 bases). Between the trimmed V and J ends, which lost 0 bases and 5 bases, there was a span of 14 bases. The CDR3 covers 16 residues. Germline lookup yields CDR1 SGHVS and CDR2 FQNEAQ. In DNA form, the CDR3 reads TGTGCCAGCAGCTTAGCGGGCCAGGGGAGGGATCAGCCCCAGCATTTT. Protein product: CASSLAGQGRDQPQHF.

This chain joins TRBV11-2 and TRBJ2-3; no definite D call. V was cut by 2 bases and J by 4 bases, with 10 bases left in between. Germline V CDR1 and CDR2: SGHAT, FQNNGV. The CDR3 totals 14 residues. The chain's CDR3 is CASSLRQRADTQYF. The DNA for the CDR3 is TGTGCCAGCAGCTTAAGGCAGCGAGCAGATACGCAGTATTTT.

V and J are TRBV29-1 and TRBJ2-7; 8 bases are a match to TRBD2. The CDR3 runs to 14 residues. Germline CDR1 is SQVTM and CDR2 is ANQGSEA. V lost 4 bases, J lost 1 base, and 6 bases stayed unmatched. The CDR3 spells CSVGLAGRSYEQYF. The CDR3 region has the DNA TGCAGCGTTGGTCTAGCGGGTAGATCCTACGAGCAGTACTTC.

This clonotype was detected many times. The chain has TRBV10-3 and TRBJ1-2; no clear D gene. With 4 bases removed from V and 8 bases from J, the gap between germline ends came to 17 bases. Germline values: CDR1 ENHRY, CDR2 SYGVKD. This CDR3 comprises 14 residues. The DNA of the CDR3 is TGTGCCATCAGTGCTCAGCGGCCCCTATGGGGCTACACCTTC. Amino acids: CAISAQRPLWGYTF.

This clonotype was counted only a few times. The chain's CDR3 is CASGSRRGVEAFF. CDR3 DNA sequence: TGTGCCAGCGGATCGCGCCGAGGGGTGGAAGCTTTCTTT. The chain carries TRBV7-2 and TRBJ1-1, with D possibly TRBD1 on 5 matching bases. CDR3 length: 13 amino acids. The germline gives CDR1 SGHTA, CDR2 FQGNSA. The ends were cut back, 8 bases at V and 8 bases at J, with 18 bases in the middle.

The gene calls are TRBV3-1 and TRBJ2-6, with no clear D. Germline CDR1 LGHDT, CDR2 YNNKEL (reference sequence). The CDR3 length is 15 residues. V shed 4 bases and J shed 0 bases, with 7 bases lying between them. The CDR3 sequence is CASSPRNSGANVLTF. Written as DNA, the CDR3 is TGTGCCAGCAGCCCTCGGAACTCTGGGGCCAACGTCCTGACTTTC.

The table lists this clonotype with a few counts. This CDR3 reads CASSKGTENSPLHF. As DNA, the CDR3 is TGTGCCAGCTCAAAGGGGACGGAGAATTCACCCCTCCACTTT. The chain employs TRBV18 and TRBJ1-6; TRBD1 might be the D (5 bases). The germline V gene has CDR1 KGHSH and CDR2 LQKENI. Trimming pared 5 bases from V and 7 bases from J, leaving 12 bases between. The CDR3 consists of 14 residues.

This rearrangement joins TRBV9 to TRBJ1-2, with a weak D call TRBD1 (5 bases). Germline-derived CDR1 and CDR2 are SGDLS and YYNGEE. This CDR3 spans 13 amino acids. V was trimmed by 3 bases and J by 1 base, leaving 7 bases between them. CDR3 loop: CASSETVNYGYTF. CDR3 DNA sequence: TGTGCCAGCAGCGAGACAGTTAACTATGGCTACACCTTC.

The chain couples TRBV5-1 to TRBJ2-3, with 8 bases identical to TRBD1. The CDR3 has 13 residues. V dropped 0 bases and J dropped 6; count of bases not matched to a gene: 0. The V gene's germline CDR1 is SGHRS and CDR2 YFSETQ. The CDR3 bases are TGCGCCAGCAGCTTGGGGACAGGGGATACGCAGTATTTT. Its translation is CASSLGTGDTQYF.

This clonotype showed up just a few times. The V call is TRBV10-2, the J call TRBJ2-5; 8 bases are a match to TRBD2. The junction had 13 bases not matched to a gene; V was cut back by 8 bases and J by 2 bases. CDR3 size: 16 residues. Germline V gene data show CDR1 as WSHSY and CDR2 as SAAADI. This CDR3 reads CASGGGLAPIQETQYF. CDR3 bases: TGCGCCAGCGGGGGTGGACTAGCCCCGATTCAAGAGACCCAGTACTTC.

The CDR3 sequence is CASSLAKGAQYF. As DNA, the CDR3 is TGTGCCAGCAGCTTAGCGAAGGGTGCGCAGTATTTT. V usage is TRBV7-3 and J usage is TRBJ2-3, with D uncertain. The germline gives CDR1 SGHTA, CDR2 FQGTGA. This CDR3 region has 12 residues. The V end was cut by 2 bases, the J end by 10 bases, with 10 bases between.

This clonotype was seen a few times. The V gene is TRBV5-1, the J gene TRBJ2-3; 7 positions match TRBD1. Per germline, CDR1 SGHRS and CDR2 YFSETQ. The V gene end was trimmed by 4 bases and the J gene end by 0 bases; junction bases not matched to a gene: 8. The CDR3 runs 16 residues. The CDR3 nucleotides are TGCGCCAGCAGCCCGGGACAGTACACTAGCACAGATACGCAGTATTTT. This gives the protein CASSPGQYTSTDTQYF. The full variable domain, with the rest looked up from reference TRBV5-1 and TRBJ2-3, is KAGVTQTPRYLIKTRGQQVTLSCSPISGHRSVSWYQQTPGQGLQFLFEYFSETQRNKGNFPGRFSGRQFSNSRSEMNVSTLELGDSALYLCASSPGQYTSTDTQYFGPGTRLTVL.

This chain joins TRBV10-3 and TRBJ2-3; D might be TRBD1 (5 bases). CDR1 and CDR2 (germline): ENHRY, SYGVKD. V was pared by 10 bases and J by 0 bases, with 11 bases between. CDR3 length equals 13 residues. The CDR3 here is CATTETSTDTQYF. Written as DNA, the CDR3 is TGTGCCACGACAGAGACTAGCACAGATACGCAGTATTTT.

This clonotype was seen a handful of times. The chain joins TRBV7-9 to TRBJ2-7; possible D gene TRBD2, 6 bases. CDR1 and CDR2 (germline): SEHNR, FQNEAQ (reference sequence). The CDR3 contains 17 residues. V shed 5 bases and J shed 1 base, with 21 bases lying between them. The CDR3 region has the DNA TGTGCCAGCAGCCATGAGTGGGGCGGGGACCCATCCTACGAGCAGTACTTC. This codes for CASSHEWGGDPSYEQYF.

V gene TRBV6-1 combines with J gene TRBJ2-7; TRBD1 agrees at 11 bases. With V trimmed by 4 bases and J by 4 bases, 3 bases remained unmatched. The CDR3 consists of 14 residues. The germline V gene encodes CDR1 MNHNS and CDR2 SASEGT. The CDR3 sequence: CASSGTGGGYEQYF. The CDR3 coding sequence is TGTGCCAGCAGTGGGACAGGGGGCGGATACGAGCAGTACTTC.

The V call is TRBV7-3, the J call TRBJ2-1, with 8 bases aligning to TRBD2. This CDR3 is 13 amino acids long. Germline V gene sequence: CDR1 SGHTA, CDR2 FQGTGA. V trimming: 2 bases; J trimming: 9 bases; junction bases outside the gene matches: 3. CDR3 sequence: CASSLAGGGEQFF. The DNA of the CDR3 is TGTGCCAGCAGCTTAGCGGGGGGCGGTGAGCAGTTCTTC.

The table lists this clonotype with a few counts. This chain uses TRBV6-1 with TRBJ1-5, with D unresolved. V was cut by 0 bases and J by 0 bases, with 9 bases left in between. The CDR3 consists of 16 residues. Per germline, CDR1 MNHNS and CDR2 SASEGT. CDR3 DNA: TGTGCCAGCAGTGAAGCACGGGGTTATAGCAATCAGCCCCAGCATTTT. It encodes CASSEARGYSNQPQHF.

The sample holds a few counts of this clonotype. The rearrangement links TRBV7-9 to TRBJ2-7; D is ambiguous. Germline assignment: CDR1 SEHNR and CDR2 FQNEAQ (reference sequence). Trimming took 2 bases from V and 7 from J, leaving 18 bases between them. The CDR3 sequence is 15 residues long. The chain's CDR3 is CASSLPGQPLGEQYF. CDR3 bases: TGTGCCAGCAGCTTACCCGGGCAACCTCTGGGGGAGCAGTACTTC.

This clonotype was counted at least ten times. This chain uses TRBV5-5 with TRBJ2-3, with D perhaps TRBD2 (6 bases). Trimming removed 3 bases at V and 4 bases at J, with 18 bases between. Per the germline V gene, CDR1 is SGHKS and CDR2 is YYEKEE (reference sequence). CDR3 size: 16 residues. The CDR3, as DNA: TGTGCCAGCAGCTGGAGGGGCCTAGCGTGGTCAGATACGCAGTATTTT. This sequence encodes CASSWRGLAWSDTQYF.

This clonotype was recorded at least ten times. The genes are TRBV2 and TRBJ2-3; D is ambiguous. V was shortened by 0 bases and J by 4 bases, with 2 bases between the two germline ends. The germline gives CDR1 SNHLY, CDR2 FYNNEI. This CDR3 is 12 amino acids long. CDR3 sequence: CASSEAPDTQYF. CDR3 nucleotides: TGTGCCAGCAGTGAAGCCCCAGATACGCAGTATTTT.

This clonotype appeared a few times. The V gene is TRBV6-5, the J gene TRBJ2-4; D gene unclear. Trimming stripped 6 bases from V and 7 bases from J, with 22 bases between. This CDR3 has 16 amino acids. Germline loops: CDR1 MNHEY, CDR2 SVGAGI. The CDR3 here is CASSSHRMPNSNIQYF. CDR3 DNA sequence: TGTGCCAGCAGCTCACATCGGATGCCCAACTCTAACATTCAGTACTTC.

On this clonotype: The junction does not match germline at one end; this may be a read error. This sequence joins TRBV12-3 or TRBV12-4 and TRBJ2-1; 9 bases match TRBD2. The CDR3 totals 15 residues. The CDR3 sequence: CASSWAGGPYNEQFF. The CDR3, as DNA: TGTGCCAGTAGTTGGGCGGGGGGGCCCTACAATGAGCAGTTCTTC.

The table lists this clonotype with a few counts. The rearrangement uses TRBV27 and TRBJ2-1, with a weak D call TRBD2 (7 bases). V lost 3 bases and J 5 bases, leaving 11 bases between the germline ends. Germline lookup yields CDR1 MNHEY and CDR2 SMNVEV (reference sequence). The CDR3 runs to 14 residues. The CDR3 sequence is CASSFRGGDNEQFF. CDR3 in DNA: TGTGCCAGCAGTTTTAGGGGGGGAGACAATGAGCAGTTCTTC.

The chain recombines TRBV4-1 with TRBJ2-7; 9 positions agree with TRBD1. This CDR3 spans 14 amino acids. CDR1 MGHRA and CDR2 YSYEKL come from the germline V gene. Unmatched junction bases numbered 5, after V lost 3 bases and J lost 5 bases. The CDR3 region is CASSHPGQGNEQYV. CDR3 DNA: TGCGCCAGCAGCCACCCCGGACAGGGGAACGAGCAGTACGTC.

This clonotype was found many times. As DNA, the CDR3 is TGTGCCACCAGTGAGGGCGGGGGGGGAGGAGATACGCAGTATTTT. Translated, it gives CATSEGGGGGDTQYF. The V gene is TRBV24-1, the J gene TRBJ2-3; TRBD2 aligns across 9 bases. The V and J ends lost 4 bases and 5 bases, in that order; junction bases with no gene match: 6. Germline V gene data show CDR1 as KGHDR and CDR2 as SFDVKD. The CDR3 runs 15 residues.

This clonotype occurred a few times. In nucleotides, the CDR3 is TGTGCCAGCAGCCGCCCGGTGCAAGCCTATGGCTACACCTTC. Amino acid sequence: CASSRPVQAYGYTF. The chain combines TRBV7-9 with TRBJ1-2; D unresolved. CDR3 size: 14 residues. V was clipped by 5 bases and J by 4 bases, with 14 bases between them. Germline lookup yields CDR1 SEHNR and CDR2 FQNEAQ (reference sequence).

This clonotype was observed a handful of times. This chain connects TRBV7-2 to TRBJ1-3; D call uncertain. The germline V and J ends were trimmed by 6 bases and 4 bases, with 13 bases remaining between them. Germline lookup yields CDR1 SGHTA and CDR2 FQGNSA. This CDR3 is built from 14 residues. Here the CDR3 DNA reads TGTGCCAGCAGTTTACTATCTGCAGGAAACACCATATATTTT. Its translation is CASSLLSAGNTIYF.

This clonotype has more than one count but fewer than ten. V gene TRBV4-3 combines with J gene TRBJ2-2, with 10 nucleotides matching TRBD2. V dropped 0 bases and J dropped 5; count of bases not matched to a gene: 3. Germline CDR1 LGHNA, CDR2 YSLEER. The CDR3 has 16 amino acids. This CDR3 reads CASSQEPSGGTGELFF. DNA for the CDR3: TGCGCCAGCAGCCAAGAACCTAGCGGGGGTACCGGGGAGCTGTTTTTT.

This clonotype occurred a few times. This chain links TRBV18 with TRBJ2-3; a weak D match, TRBD1 (6 bases). Per the germline V gene, CDR1 is KGHSH and CDR2 is LQKENI. CDR3 length equals 14 residues. V was clipped by 4 bases and J by 4 bases, with 12 bases between them. CDR3 sequence reads: CASSLRTAPDTQYF. The CDR3 region has the DNA TGTGCCAGCTCACTCCGGACAGCTCCAGATACGCAGTATTTT.